The clone carrying this T cell receptor (beta chain) was seen more than once but under ten times. Its antigen remains unknown. Unique molecular identifiers were present on cDNA, and template switching added a universal primer site. Using its own MiXCR run on the 5' RACE reads, TCRdb lists one record per CDR3 protein. The table lists a few hundred thousand distinct CDR3 sequences, around 9.6% of them singletons. V lost 1 base to trimming and J lost 2 bases; unmatched junction nucleotides: 8. This CDR3 spans 17 amino acids. Germline lookup yields CDR1 MNHNS and CDR2 SASEGT. This record belongs to a study of identical twins. Findings of the study overall: Zero-insertion analyses might be partly confounded by invariant T cells like MAIT and iNKT.

Another study also made use of these data, one on yellow fever vaccine responses in identical twins.

This sequence joins TRBV6-1 and TRBJ2-3, with 8 bases aligning to TRBD1. The source of this sequence is a woman aged 18-29 years in good health. Sequencing used PBMCs. CDR3 DNA sequence: TGTGCCAGCAGTGAAGAGGCAGGGGGCTACACCACAGATACGCAGTATTTT. Translating it yields CASSEEAGGYTTDTQYF.